This T cell receptor (beta chain) was identified in a study of blood T cells in healthy people across ages. Germline-derived CDR1 and CDR2 are SGHTA and FQGNSA. The CDR3 is 14 amino acids. Unmatched junction bases numbered 3, after V lost 1 base and J lost 5 bases. This clonotype was detected ten times or more. Its antigen is still unknown. Next came a second PCR, run for about 7 to 12 cycles, which used a sample-barcoded 5' primer along with a J-beta primer mix. TCRdb reprocessed the 5' RACE reads with MiXCR, giving one entry per CDR3 protein. The sample lists 550,000 to 800,000 distinct CDR3 sequences; 20% to 25% were seen once. Study results and limitations: Correlation between TCR beta diversity and naive T cell percentage was strong. Donor CMV status was unknown, possibly confounding expanded clonotype changes.

Input material: blood. This TCR was recovered from a man in his 70s in good health. This rearrangement joins TRBV7-2 to TRBJ2-5, with TRBD1 identical over 8 bases. CDR3 amino acids: CASSLGWDRETQYF. For the CDR3, the DNA is TGTGCCAGCAGCTTAGGGTGGGACAGGGAGACCCAGTACTTC. The full variable domain, completed using reference TRBV7-2 and TRBJ2-5, is GAGVSQSPSNKVTEKGKDVELRCDPISGHTALYWYRQSLGQGLEFLIYFQGNSAPDKSGLPSDRFSAERTGGSVSTLTIQRTQQEDSAVYLCASSLGWDRETQYFGPGTRLLVL.